This T cell receptor beta chain was sequenced in a study of cytomegalovirus exposure and HLA in healthy donors. General observations from the study: Relative to equally common others, HLA-associated TCR beta chains showed greater clonal expansion in a later analysis.

Primers: 60 Vbeta forward and 13 Jbeta reverse. Clones were sequenced by immunoSEQ multiplex PCR, and TCRdb holds only the in-frame ones, with some missing. The table has under 200,000 clones, about four fifths seen once. Concerning this clone itself: Antigen: not known.

The trim removed 5 bases at V and 2 bases at J, leaving 6 bases unmatched. CDR1 and CDR2 (germline): LNHDA, SQIVND (reference sequence). The CDR3 covers 15 residues. This TCR was sampled from a woman between 18 and 29 years old in good health and CMV-seronegative. Sequencing was carried out using PBMCs. The chain uses TRBV19 and TRBJ2-7, with 10 positions matching TRBD1. CDR3 nucleotide sequence: TGTGCCAGTAGTTCACGGACAGGGGGGGCCTACGAGCAGTACTTC. Translating it yields CASSSRTGGAYEQYF.